The 30 T cell receptor beta chains below all came from one sample that was sequenced in a study of beta chain features in type 1 diabetes. The antigens for these receptors are not known. TCRB transcripts that were expressed got sequenced, as all of the isolated RNA had been reverse transcribed. Method: immunoSEQ multiplex PCR; TCRdb's copy keeps in-frame clones and lacks some. The sample shows about 250,000 clones, roughly 10% of them seen only once. General observations from the study: In every one of the four CD4+ subsets, TCRB CDR3s were moderately but significantly shorter in Type 1 diabetes patients.

The sequencing sample was made of naive CD4+ T cells from blood. The receptors were gathered from a man aged 25-40 years with type 1 diabetes.

The chain recombines TRBV7-9 with TRBJ2-5; a possible D gene is TRBD1 (5 bases). Trimming shortened V by 5 bases and J by 5 bases, and 21 bases separated the two germline ends. Germline V lookup: CDR1 SEHNR, CDR2 FQNEAQ (reference sequence). The CDR3 extends over 16 amino acids. The CDR3 protein is CASSPTRVRPGETQYF. DNA of the CDR3: TGTGCCAGCAGCCCTACCAGGGTGAGGCCCGGGGAGACCCAGTACTTC. The full variable domain, rest sourced from reference TRBV7-9 and TRBJ2-5, is DTGVSQNPRHKITKRGQNVTFRCDPISEHNRLYWYRQTLGQGPEFLTYFQNEAQLEKSRLLSDRFSAERPKGSFSTLEIQRTEQGDSAMYLCASSPTRVRPGETQYFGPGTRLLVL.

This sequence joins TRBV7-9 and TRBJ1-4; D remains ambiguous. Germline assignment: CDR1 SEHNR and CDR2 FQNEAQ (reference sequence). V lost 6 bases and J lost 8, with 19 bases in between. The CDR3 is made up of 15 amino acids. For the CDR3, the DNA is TGTGCCAGCAGTCCCTCCGGCTCCAGGAGGGAAAAACTGTTTTTT. The encoded protein is CASSPSGSRREKLFF. The whole variable domain, filled in from reference TRBV7-9 and TRBJ1-4, reads DTGVSQNPRHKITKRGQNVTFRCDPISEHNRLYWYRQTLGQGPEFLTYFQNEAQLEKSRLLSDRFSAERPKGSFSTLEIQRTEQGDSAMYLCASSPSGSRREKLFFGSGTQLSVL.

The chain has TRBV30 and TRBJ1-6; D is ambiguous. The CDR3 runs to 16 residues. Trimming took off 2 bases at V and 7 bases at J, with 18 bases between the two ends. Germline values: CDR1 GTSNPN, CDR2 SVGIG (reference sequence). As DNA, the CDR3 is TGTGCCTGGAGTTTATCGGAGGGAGTAGGGAATTCACCCCTCCACTTT. Protein product: CAWSLSEGVGNSPLHF. Complete variable domain (other parts from reference TRBV30 and TRBJ1-6): SQTIHQWPATLVQPVGSPLSLECTVEGTSNPNLYWYRQAAGRGLQLLFYSVGIGQISSEVPQNLSASRPQDRQFILSSKKLLLSDSGFYLCAWSLSEGVGNSPLHFGNGTRLTVT.

The chain couples TRBV2 to TRBJ2-3, with D hard to call. Trimming stripped 7 bases from V and 0 bases from J, with 8 bases between. Germline CDR1 reads SNHLY; CDR2 reads FYNNEI. This CDR3 spans 13 amino acids. In DNA form, the CDR3 reads TGTGCCAGCATTGCGACTAGCACAGATACGCAGTATTTT. Translation: CASIATSTDTQYF.

This clone was seen more than once but under ten times. V and J are TRBV11-2 and TRBJ2-7; 9 nucleotides agree with TRBD2. The CDR3 runs to 15 residues. Germline CDR1 and CDR2: SGHAT and FQNNGV. Trimming at V came to 4 bases and at J to 2 bases, leaving 6 bases not matched to a gene. Written as DNA, the CDR3 is TGTGCCAGCAGCTCGTTAGCGGGGGTACCCTACGAGCAGTACTTC. This sequence encodes CASSSLAGVPYEQYF.

This clone appeared a few times. The chain recombines TRBV6-6 with TRBJ2-1; tentative D call: TRBD2 (6 bases). CDR3 length: 14 amino acids. CDR1 and CDR2 from the germline V gene are MNHNY and SVGAGI (reference sequence). Trimming took 6 bases from V and 10 from J, leaving 19 bases between them. As DNA, the CDR3 is TGTGCCAGCAGCCCCCGGAGGGGTAGAAACGAGCAGTTCTTC. It codes for CASSPRRGRNEQFF.

This chain links TRBV10-3 with TRBJ2-1, with 7 bases aligning to TRBD1. Trimming cost V 8 bases and J 6 bases; bases outside gene matches: 7. The germline gives CDR1 ENHRY, CDR2 SYGVKD. This CDR3 spans 13 amino acids. CDR3 region: CAIWDSGRNEQFF. As DNA, the CDR3 is TGTGCCATCTGGGACAGTGGTCGCAATGAGCAGTTCTTC.

This clone was seen a handful of times. J is TRBJ2-7 and V is TRBV5-1, with TRBD1 matching over 9 bases. This CDR3 contains 15 residues. The germline CDR1 and CDR2 sequences are SGHRS and YFSETQ. V was clipped by 4 bases and J by 7 bases; unmatched bases: 12. CDR3 amino acids: CASSRSGQGVGEQYF. The CDR3 region has the DNA TGCGCCAGCAGCAGATCGGGACAGGGTGTTGGTGAGCAGTACTTC. Full variable domain (remainder filled in from reference TRBV5-1 and TRBJ2-7): KAGVTQTPRYLIKTRGQQVTLSCSPISGHRSVSWYQQTPGQGLQFLFEYFSETQRNKGNFPGRFSGRQFSNSRSEMNVSTLELGDSALYLCASSRSGQGVGEQYFGPGTRLTVT.

This clone occurred a few times. The rearrangement links TRBV29-1 to TRBJ2-1; 8 positions match TRBD2. CDR1 and CDR2 (germline): SQVTM, ANQGSEA. V trimming: 0 bases; J trimming: 4 bases; junction bases outside the gene matches: 5. The CDR3 covers 15 residues. For the CDR3, the DNA is TGCAGCGTTGAAGATCGCGCGGGGGGATACAATGAGCAGTTCTTC. Its translation is CSVEDRAGGYNEQFF.

The V and J genes are TRBV4-3 and TRBJ1-2; 10 nucleotides match TRBD1. Germline V CDR1 and CDR2: LGHNA, YSLEER. The CDR3 runs 17 residues. Losses at the gene ends were 4 bases for V and 4 bases for J; bases not matched to a gene: 12. CDR3 bases: TGCGCCAGCAGCCGGGTGGGGCGGGACAGGGGCTTCTATGGCTACACCTTC. Protein: CASSRVGRDRGFYGYTF.

The genes are TRBV4-1 and TRBJ2-2; the D gene is possibly TRBD1 (6 bases). The V gene lost 2 bases and the J gene lost 0 bases, with 10 bases spanning the gap. The CDR3 contains 16 residues. The V gene's germline CDR1 is MGHRA and CDR2 YSYEKL. The CDR3 loop reads CASSQRRQANTGELFF. CDR3 bases: TGCGCCAGCAGCCAACGTCGACAGGCGAACACCGGGGAGCTGTTTTTT.

The rearrangement links TRBV5-1 to TRBJ2-5; D is unresolved. This CDR3 has 14 residues. Germline assignment: CDR1 SGHRS and CDR2 YFSETQ. Between the trimmed V and J ends, which lost 1 base and 2 bases, there was a span of 9 bases. The CDR3 loop reads CASSLNTPQETQYF. CDR3 nucleotides: TGCGCCAGCAGCTTGAACACCCCTCAAGAGACCCAGTACTTC.

This clone was found a few times. This chain links TRBV7-2 with TRBJ1-5; 7 bases fit TRBD1. This CDR3 region has 14 residues. CDR1 and CDR2 (germline): SGHTA, FQGNSA. J gave up 6 bases and V 5 bases, and 7 bases lay outside the gene matches. The CDR3 coding sequence is TGTGCCAGCAGCCTCCGACAGGGAACTCAGCCCCAGCATTTT. It translates to CASSLRQGTQPQHF.

Only a few counts were recorded for this clone. The CDR3 here is CASSPQGLDGYTF. CDR3 DNA: TGTGCCAGCTCACCCCAGGGATTGGATGGCTACACCTTC. This chain uses TRBV18 with TRBJ1-2; D might be TRBD1 (5 bases). The CDR3 is 13 amino acids. Looked up from germline, CDR1 is KGHSH and CDR2 is LQKENI. Trimming shortened V by 3 bases and J by 6 bases, and 11 bases separated the two germline ends.

The rearrangement links TRBV4-2 to TRBJ2-5; D possibly corresponds to TRBD2 (5 bases). V was cut by 4 bases and J by 4 bases, with 13 bases left in between. This CDR3 spans 14 amino acids. Germline assignment: CDR1 LGHNA and CDR2 YNFKEQ. This CDR3 is CASSPSSGGETQYF. CDR3 DNA: TGTGCCAGCAGCCCTAGCTCAGGTGGAGAGACCCAGTACTTC.

This clone was picked up a small number of times. This chain connects TRBV9 to TRBJ2-3; unclear D gene. With 0 bases removed from V and 2 bases from J, the gap between germline ends came to 7 bases. There are 14 residues in the CDR3. Germline CDR1 reads SGDLS; CDR2 reads YYNGEE. CDR3 loop: CASSVDQNTDTQYF. The CDR3 DNA follows: TGTGCCAGCAGCGTAGATCAGAACACAGATACGCAGTATTTT.

The chain joins TRBV27 to TRBJ2-6; tentative D call: TRBD1 (6 bases). CDR3 size: 17 residues. Trimming stripped 1 base from V and 0 bases from J, with 10 bases between. Per the germline V gene, CDR1 is MNHEY and CDR2 is SMNVEV (reference sequence). Here the CDR3 reads CASSLFGTSSGANVLTF. DNA of the CDR3: TGTGCCAGCAGTTTATTTGGGACAAGCTCTGGGGCCAACGTCCTGACTTTC.

The J gene is TRBJ2-3, the V gene TRBV11-2; no reliable D call. The germline gives CDR1 SGHAT, CDR2 FQNNGV. This CDR3 is 13 amino acids long. Trimming pared 5 bases from V and 2 bases from J, leaving 8 bases between. In DNA form, the CDR3 reads TGTGCCAGCAGCGAGCCCAACACAGATACGCAGTATTTT. Amino acid sequence: CASSEPNTDTQYF.

Only a few counts were recorded for this clone. The chain combines TRBV29-1 with TRBJ2-5, with 14 bases lining up with TRBD2. Germline V gives CDR1 SQVTM, CDR2 ANQGSEA. The CDR3 totals 14 residues. The junction had 4 bases not matched to a gene; V was cut back by 6 bases and J by 4 bases. The CDR3 nucleotides read TGCAGCGTGACTAGCGGGGGGGCTAGAGAGACCCAGTACTTC. As protein: CSVTSGGARETQYF.

This clone has a handful of counts. The V call is TRBV5-6, the J call TRBJ2-5, with TRBD1 identical over 7 bases. The CDR3 consists of 14 residues. The V gene's germline CDR1 is SGHDT and CDR2 YYEEEE. V shed 4 bases and J 1 base; nucleotides not matched to a gene: 4. CDR3 residues: CASSRRDSQETQYF. As DNA, the CDR3 is TGTGCCAGCAGCCGCCGGGACAGCCAAGAGACCCAGTACTTC. The full variable domain, with the rest looked up from reference TRBV5-6 and TRBJ2-5, is DAGVTQSPTHLIKTRGQQVTLRCSPKSGHDTVSWYQQALGQGPQFIFQYYEEEERQRGNFPDRFSGHQFPNYSSELNVNALLLGDSALYLCASSRRDSQETQYFGPGTRLLVL.

This clone was counted only a few times. The V and J genes are TRBV9 and TRBJ1-2; D not resolved. Germline CDR1 is SGDLS and CDR2 is YYNGEE. The CDR3 runs to 13 residues. Trimming pared 6 bases from V and 2 bases from J, leaving 11 bases between. CDR3 bases: TGTGCCAGCAATGTCGGGGAGAACTATGGCTACACCTTC. It specifies CASNVGENYGYTF.

In this sample, this clone turned up a few times. The V gene is TRBV5-4, the J gene TRBJ2-1, with unresolved D. The CDR3 consists of 14 residues. Germline V lookup: CDR1 SGHNT, CDR2 YYREEE (reference sequence). V was shortened by 0 bases and J by 4 bases, with 8 bases between the two germline ends. The CDR3 DNA reads TGTGCCAGCAGCTTGGAGCCTATATACAATGAGCAGTTCTTC. It codes for CASSLEPIYNEQFF.

V and J are TRBV18 and TRBJ2-1, with 7 bases identical to TRBD1. This CDR3 has 16 amino acids. The ends lost 3 bases at V and 6 bases at J; junction bases unmatched: 11. Germline-derived CDR1 and CDR2 are KGHSH and LQKENI. CDR3 sequence: CASSPPDRAGGNEQFF. In nucleotides, the CDR3 is TGTGCCAGCTCACCGCCCGACAGGGCAGGGGGCAATGAGCAGTTCTTC.

The rearrangement uses TRBV7-2 and TRBJ2-1, with TRBD1 as a possible D gene (5 bases). V was cut by 7 bases and J by 4 bases, with 17 bases left in between. Germline loops: CDR1 SGHTA, CDR2 FQGNSA. CDR3 length: 15 residues. In DNA form, the CDR3 reads TGTGCCAGCACCCCAATACCAACAGGTTACAATGAGCAGTTCTTC. This gives the protein CASTPIPTGYNEQFF.

This chain connects TRBV5-4 to TRBJ2-4, with 7 positions matching TRBD1. V gave up 3 bases and J gave up 3 bases; unmatched junction bases: 12. Germline V gene data show CDR1 as SGHNT and CDR2 as YYREEE (reference sequence). The CDR3 extends over 17 amino acids. The CDR3 loop is CASSSRQGNPIKNIQYF. In nucleotides, the CDR3 is TGTGCCAGCAGCTCGCGACAGGGAAATCCCATCAAAAACATTCAGTACTTC.

The genes are TRBV18 and TRBJ2-5; TRBD1 is a possible D gene (6 bases). CDR3 length: 15 amino acids. The V end was cut by 3 bases, the J end by 4 bases, with 15 bases between. Germline V CDR1 and CDR2: KGHSH, LQKENI. CDR3: CASSPQLGAGETQYF. For the CDR3, the DNA is TGTGCCAGCTCACCCCAGCTGGGGGCGGGAGAGACCCAGTACTTC.

J is TRBJ2-7 and V is TRBV27, with 9 bases identical to TRBD1. This CDR3 contains 16 residues. J lost 0 bases, V lost 6 bases, and 9 bases had no gene match. Germline CDR1 MNHEY, CDR2 SMNVEV (reference sequence). CDR3 nucleotide sequence: TGTGCCAGCAGATCCCCCGGGACAGGGATCTCCTACGAGCAGTACTTC. Translating gives CASRSPGTGISYEQYF.

Only a few counts were recorded for this clone. The chain couples TRBV5-4 to TRBJ2-1, with D perhaps TRBD2 (7 bases). CDR1 and CDR2 (germline): SGHNT, YYREEE (reference sequence). V lost 5 bases and J lost 2, with 23 bases in between. The CDR3 length is 18 residues. CDR3 in amino acids: CASSYNSRGGVPYNEQFF. As DNA, the CDR3 is TGTGCCAGCAGTTACAACTCGAGAGGGGGGGTGCCCTACAATGAGCAGTTCTTC.

This chain uses TRBV2 with TRBJ2-3; 8 positions agree with TRBD1. The length of the CDR3 is 14 residues. Looked up from germline, CDR1 is SNHLY and CDR2 is FYNNEI. The ends lost 5 bases at V and 8 bases at J; junction bases unmatched: 9. CDR3 residues: CASSSGQGGGTQYF. The DNA for the CDR3 is TGTGCCAGCAGTAGCGGACAGGGTGGGGGTACGCAGTATTTT.

This clone was detected only a few times. The rearrangement joins TRBV9 to TRBJ1-1, with D unresolved. The CDR3 totals 13 residues. Trimming removed 4 bases from V and 7 bases from J, with 14 bases in between. Germline CDR1 SGDLS, CDR2 YYNGEE. CDR3 in amino acids: CASSRRPRGEAFF. The CDR3 region has the DNA TGTGCCAGCAGCCGACGGCCTCGCGGTGAAGCTTTCTTT.